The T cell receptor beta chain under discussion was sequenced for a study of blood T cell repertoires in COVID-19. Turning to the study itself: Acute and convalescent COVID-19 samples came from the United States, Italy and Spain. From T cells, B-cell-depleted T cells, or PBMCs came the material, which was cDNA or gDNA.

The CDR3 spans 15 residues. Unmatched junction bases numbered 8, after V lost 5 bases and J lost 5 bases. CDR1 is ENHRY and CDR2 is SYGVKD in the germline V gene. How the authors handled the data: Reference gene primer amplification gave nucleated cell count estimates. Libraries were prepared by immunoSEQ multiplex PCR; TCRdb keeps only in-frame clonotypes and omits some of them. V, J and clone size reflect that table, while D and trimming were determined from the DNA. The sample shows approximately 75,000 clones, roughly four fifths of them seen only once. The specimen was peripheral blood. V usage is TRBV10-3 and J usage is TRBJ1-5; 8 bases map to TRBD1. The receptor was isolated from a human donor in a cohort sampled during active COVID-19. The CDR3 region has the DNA TGTGCCATCAGTAAGGACAGGGCCCGCGATCAGCCCCAGCATTTT. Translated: CAISKDRARDQPQHF.